These 8 T cell receptor beta chains came from one sample sequenced in a study. TCRdb re-called the RT-PCR reads through MiXCR, storing one row per CDR3 protein. The data hold about 680,000 distinct CDR3 sequences, with over 12% observed a single time. Sequenced sample: memory CD4+ T cells from blood. The receptors come from a female donor in good health, serving as a healthy control.

The table lists this clonotype with a few counts. The chain carries TRBV12-3 or TRBV12-4 and TRBJ1-1, with unresolved D. With 4 bases removed from V and 2 bases from J, the gap between germline ends came to 5 bases. The CDR3 loop spans 12 amino acids. CDR3 nucleotide sequence: TGTGCCAGCAGTTCATTTAACACTGAAGCTTTCTTT. Translation: CASSSFNTEAFF.

This clonotype was picked up a small number of times. J is TRBJ2-7 and V is TRBV7-2, with TRBD1 matching over 8 bases. Germline V gene lookup returns CDR1 SGHTA and CDR2 FQGNSA. V was pared by 5 bases and J by 1 base, with 10 bases of the junction left unmatched. The CDR3 extends over 16 amino acids. CDR3 loop: CASSPVSGTGSYEQYF. For the CDR3, the DNA is TGTGCCAGCAGCCCAGTCTCCGGGACAGGATCCTACGAGCAGTACTTC.

There are a few counts of this clonotype. This chain links TRBV28 with TRBJ2-7, with 9 bases aligning to TRBD1. Germline CDR1 reads MDHEN; CDR2 reads SYDVKM. The J segment lost 5 bases and the V segment lost 7 bases, leaving 9 bases of the junction unmatched. This CDR3 spans 14 amino acids. CDR3 DNA: TGTGCCAGCAACCAACAGGGGGCTGGAGACGAGCAGTACTTC. Protein: CASNQQGAGDEQYF.

The chain links TRBV19 to TRBJ2-1; D might be TRBD2 (6 bases). Germline V CDR1 and CDR2: LNHDA, SQIVND (reference sequence). This CDR3 has 12 amino acids. Trimming removed 8 bases at V and 3 bases at J, with 8 bases between. This CDR3 reads CASGRDYNEQFF. In nucleotides, the CDR3 is TGTGCCAGTGGGCGGGACTACAATGAGCAGTTCTTC.

The rearrangement joins TRBV19 to TRBJ2-3; 9 positions agree with TRBD1. Germline CDR1 and CDR2: LNHDA and SQIVND (reference sequence). V was clipped by 10 bases and J by 4 bases; unmatched bases: 6. The CDR3 extends over 13 amino acids. CDR3 sequence reads: CATTQGAADTQYF. CDR3 nucleotide sequence: TGTGCCACGACACAGGGGGCCGCAGATACGCAGTATTTT.

This clonotype was counted between two and nine times. The gene calls are TRBV29-1 and TRBJ1-4; 9 bases fit TRBD1. The CDR3 sequence is 15 residues long. The ends lost 1 base at V and 7 bases at J; junction bases unmatched: 7. Per germline, CDR1 SQVTM and CDR2 ANQGSEA. CDR3 sequence: CSVEGSGTGSEKLFF. The CDR3 nucleotides are TGCAGCGTTGAAGGGTCCGGGACAGGGTCTGAAAAACTGTTTTTT.

This clonotype was recorded many times. V usage is TRBV29-1 and J usage is TRBJ2-3, with D perhaps assigned TRBD1 or TRBD2 (5 bases each). Germline CDR1 reads SQVTM; CDR2 reads ANQGSEA. This CDR3 is built from 12 residues. V gave up 5 bases and J gave up 2 bases, with 8 bases separating them. CDR3: CSVRGDTDTQYF. The CDR3 DNA sequence: TGCAGCGTTAGGGGAGACACAGATACGCAGTATTTT.

This chain joins TRBV20-1 and TRBJ2-1; maybe TRBD1 (5 bases). V was cut by 6 bases and J by 9 bases, with 21 bases left in between. Germline V lookup: CDR1 DFQATT, CDR2 SNEGSKA (reference sequence). This CDR3 has 14 residues. CDR3 protein: CSAPPLRTSSEQFF. The CDR3 bases are TGCAGTGCCCCCCCTCTGCGGACAAGCAGTGAGCAGTTCTTC.